This paragraph covers one TCR beta chain sequence. Its specificity is not known. The sample comes from a study of cytomegalovirus exposure and HLA in healthy donors. Study results and caveats: Later on, analysis showed that most CMV-associated TCR beta chains appeared to be HLA-restricted.

Vbeta (60) and Jbeta (13) primers were used in the PCR. The data were produced by immunoSEQ multiplex PCR, yet TCRdb's version contains in-frame clones alone and is incomplete. The data show 150,000 to 200,000 clones, around 83% seen once. The CDR3 is 14 amino acids. The V end was cut by 6 bases, the J end by 6 bases, with 14 bases between. CDR1 and CDR2 from the germline V gene are SGHTA and FQGTGA. The sample was PBMCs. The sequence was obtained from a man aged 50-59 years in good health and CMV-seronegative. J is TRBJ2-2 and V is TRBV7-3; D is possibly TRBD2 (7 bases). DNA of the CDR3: TGTGCCAGCAGACAACAGGGAGGGGCCGGGGAGCTGTTTTTT. Amino acids: CASRQQGGAGELFF.